Shown below are 28 T cell receptor beta chains from a single sample sequenced in a study of T cell changes during pregnancy in multiple sclerosis. Profiled with immunoSEQ multiplex PCR; TCRdb holds only in-frame clones, not every one. Here the sample spans about 52,000 clones, 85% to 95% being singletons. This specimen consisted of CD4+ T cells from peripheral blood mononuclear cells, obtained before pregnancy. The receptors were sampled from a female donor with multiple sclerosis, enrolled in a pregnancy study.

The chain recombines TRBV5-6 with TRBJ1-1; D remains ambiguous. CDR1 SGHDT and CDR2 YYEEEE come from the germline V gene. Trimming left V 4 bases short and J 0 bases short, with 16 bases between. This CDR3 is 16 amino acids long. CDR3 DNA sequence: TGTGCCAGCAGCATGGCTTTACAGCGGATGAACACTGAAGCTTTCTTT. This gives the protein CASSMALQRMNTEAFF.

The chain uses TRBV14 and TRBJ1-3, with D maybe TRBD1 (5 bases). The CDR3 runs to 16 residues. V lost 4 bases, J lost 0 bases, and 13 bases lay in between. CDR1 and CDR2 (germline): SGHDN, FVKESK. CDR3 protein: CASSRGGGSSGNTIYF. Written as DNA, the CDR3 is TGTGCCAGCAGCCGAGGCGGGGGAAGCTCTGGAAACACCATATATTTT. Variable domain in full (rest from reference TRBV14 and TRBJ1-3): EAGVTQFPSHSVIEKGQTVTLRCDPISGHDNLYWYRRVMGKEIKFLLHFVKESKQDESGMPNNRFLAERTGGTYSTLKVQPAELEDSGVYFCASSRGGGSSGNTIYFGEGSWLTVV.

The chain couples TRBV4-1 to TRBJ1-4, with 7 bases identical to TRBD1. CDR1 is MGHRA, CDR2 YSYEKL, per germline. The length of the CDR3 is 16 residues. The V gene end was trimmed by 4 bases and the J gene end by 8 bases; junction bases not matched to a gene: 13. The CDR3 spells CASSPPFRDSREKLFF. CDR3 bases: TGCGCCAGCAGCCCTCCCTTCAGGGACAGCCGGGAAAAACTGTTTTTT.

The rearrangement joins TRBV6-4 to TRBJ2-2, with a tentative D call TRBD2 (6 bases). The germline V and J ends were trimmed by 0 bases and 7 bases, with 12 bases remaining between them. The CDR3 loop spans 15 amino acids. Germline values: CDR1 MRHNA, CDR2 SNTAGT. CDR3 sequence reads: CASSDSSLASGELFF. Here the CDR3 DNA reads TGTGCCAGCAGTGACTCAAGTCTAGCGAGCGGGGAGCTGTTTTTT.

The chain combines TRBV6-6 with TRBJ2-2; 10 bases fit TRBD2. Germline trimming cut 7 bases from V and 3 bases from J; bases unmatched to any gene: 8. Germline CDR1 MNHNY, CDR2 SVGAGI (reference sequence). CDR3 size: 16 residues. As DNA, the CDR3 is TGTGCCAGCACCGCGACTAGCGGGCCCTACACCGGGGAGCTGTTTTTT. Amino acid sequence: CASTATSGPYTGELFF.

This clone showed up just a few times. The chain employs TRBV30 and TRBJ2-3; weak D call: TRBD2 (6 bases). CDR1 GTSNPN and CDR2 SVGIG come from the germline V gene (reference sequence). Trimming left V 1 base short and J 5 bases short, with 16 bases between. This CDR3 comprises 15 residues. CDR3 DNA: TGTGCCTGGAGTGGGGGGACTGTAGGTGGAGATACGCAGTATTTT. This translates into CAWSGGTVGGDTQYF. Using reference TRBV30 and TRBJ2-3 for the parts outside the CDR3, the full variable domain is SQTIHQWPATLVQPVGSPLSLECTVEGTSNPNLYWYRQAAGRGLQLLFYSVGIGQISSEVPQNLSASRPQDRQFILSSKKLLLSDSGFYLCAWSGGTVGGDTQYFGPGTRLTVL.

The chain couples TRBV4-1 to TRBJ1-1; D is uncertain. Per germline, CDR1 MGHRA and CDR2 YSYEKL. CDR3 length: 16 amino acids. V was clipped by 4 bases and J by 1 base, with 16 bases between them. This CDR3 is CASSREGSIGNTEAFF. CDR3 sequence (DNA): TGCGCCAGCAGCCGTGAAGGGAGTATCGGGAACACTGAAGCTTTCTTT.

The gene calls are TRBV2 and TRBJ1-1, with 8 bases lining up with TRBD1. V was pared by 8 bases and J by 8 bases, with 13 bases of the junction left unmatched. The CDR3 has 14 amino acids. Per the germline V gene, CDR1 is SNHLY and CDR2 is FYNNEI. DNA of the CDR3: TGTGCCAGCGGCGGACAGGGCTACGGAGAGGAAGCTTTCTTT. It encodes CASGGQGYGEEAFF.

The chain couples TRBV10-2 to TRBJ2-1, with D maybe TRBD1 (5 bases). The CDR3 runs to 14 residues. CDR1 is WSHSY and CDR2 is SAAADI in the germline V gene. Trimming stripped 3 bases from V and 7 bases from J, with 13 bases between. As DNA, the CDR3 is TGCGCCAGCAGTGATTGGGGCCCCGAGAATGAGCAGTTCTTC. As protein: CASSDWGPENEQFF.

The rearrangement joins TRBV9 to TRBJ2-2; a weak D match, TRBD1 (6 bases). Germline V gene data show CDR1 as SGDLS and CDR2 as YYNGEE. The length of the CDR3 is 20 residues. Trimming pared 0 bases from V and 3 bases from J, leaving 24 bases between. The CDR3 region has the DNA TGTGCCAGCAGCGTAGAAGAAGGGGGACCTTACCCCGGGGACACCGGGGAGCTGTTTTTT. Amino acid sequence: CASSVEEGGPYPGDTGELFF.

This clone appeared once. The chain carries TRBV6-5 and TRBJ1-5, with TRBD1 matching 7 bases. Germline CDR1 and CDR2: MNHEY and SVGAGI. The CDR3 consists of 13 residues. The J segment lost 1 base and the V segment lost 7 bases, leaving 1 base of the junction unmatched. The CDR3 protein is CASKTGSNQPQHF. For the CDR3, the DNA is TGTGCCAGCAAGACAGGGAGCAATCAGCCCCAGCATTTT.

The chain couples TRBV18 to TRBJ2-5; D possibly corresponds to TRBD2 (5 bases). CDR1 is KGHSH, CDR2 LQKENI, per germline. Trimming removed 3 bases from V and 9 bases from J, with 17 bases in between. The CDR3 has 14 residues. CDR3 in amino acids: CASSPVLGNSAQYF. In DNA form, the CDR3 reads TGTGCCAGCTCACCGGTTCTAGGGAATAGCGCCCAGTACTTC.

The sample holds a few counts of this clone. This chain links TRBV18 with TRBJ2-3; D possibly corresponds to TRBD1 (5 bases). V gave up 1 base and J gave up 4 bases, with 12 bases separating them. The CDR3 runs 15 residues. Germline CDR1 reads KGHSH; CDR2 reads LQKENI. Here the CDR3 DNA reads TGTGCCAGCTCACCACGGGGCAGGACGGCAGATACGCAGTATTTT. Residues: CASSPRGRTADTQYF.

The gene calls are TRBV18 and TRBJ1-1; D is perhaps TRBD1 (6 bases). Per germline, CDR1 KGHSH and CDR2 LQKENI. V was clipped by 1 base and J by 1 base, with 10 bases between them. The CDR3 runs to 15 residues. CDR3 in amino acids: CASSPQAGANTEAFF. CDR3 DNA sequence: TGTGCCAGCTCACCACAGGCAGGGGCGAACACTGAAGCTTTCTTT.

The chain employs TRBV11-2 and TRBJ1-5, with D perhaps TRBD1 (5 bases). Germline V CDR1 and CDR2: SGHAT, FQNNGV. Between the trimmed V and J ends, which lost 5 bases and 4 bases, there was a span of 9 bases. This CDR3 has 13 amino acids. CDR3 protein: CASSLDRNQPQHF. CDR3 nucleotides: TGTGCCAGCAGCCTTGACAGAAATCAGCCCCAGCATTTT.

The CDR3 DNA sequence: TGTGCCAGCAGCCCGAGGGGGGGATCAGATACGCAGTATTTT. Translation gives CASSPRGGSDTQYF. The chain has TRBV6-6 and TRBJ2-3; D perhaps matches TRBD2 (7 bases). V lost 6 bases, J lost 4 bases, and 14 bases lay in between. In germline, CDR1 is MNHNY, CDR2 SVGAGI (reference sequence). The CDR3 runs to 14 residues.

This clone was recorded a few times. V gene TRBV13 combines with J gene TRBJ1-3; D is uncertain. This CDR3 spans 14 amino acids. CDR1 and CDR2 (germline): PRHDT, FYEKMQ (reference sequence). Trimming removed 5 bases from V and 4 bases from J, with 12 bases in between. CDR3: CASSPSEWGNTIYF. The CDR3, as DNA: TGTGCCAGCAGCCCCTCGGAGTGGGGAAACACCATATATTTT.

V gene TRBV6-5 combines with J gene TRBJ2-6; D is undetermined. This CDR3 spans 16 amino acids. Germline V lookup: CDR1 MNHEY, CDR2 SVGAGI. V was shortened by 2 bases and J by 1 base, with 9 bases between the two germline ends. The CDR3 loop is CASSYRSVSGANVLTF. CDR3 nucleotide sequence: TGTGCCAGCAGTTACCGTTCTGTGTCTGGGGCCAACGTCCTGACTTTC.

In DNA form, the CDR3 reads TGTGCCAGCAGCTTAGGAATCCGAACGGACAGACTTAGCACAGATACGCAGTATTTT. Amino acids: CASSLGIRTDRLSTDTQYF. The genes are TRBV7-9 and TRBJ2-3; TRBD1 is a possible D gene (6 bases). CDR3 length equals 19 residues. Germline V gene lookup returns CDR1 SEHNR and CDR2 FQNEAQ (reference sequence). V was pared by 1 base and J by 0 bases, with 20 bases between.

The rearrangement links TRBV11-3 to TRBJ2-2, with TRBD1 matching over 7 bases. This CDR3 is 16 amino acids long. Germline CDR1 reads SGHNT; CDR2 reads YENEEA. V lost 4 bases to trimming and J lost 4 bases; unmatched junction nucleotides: 9. For the CDR3, the DNA is TGTGCCAGCAGCTCCGTAGGACAGGCTTCCACCGGGGAGCTGTTTTTT. Protein sequence: CASSSVGQASTGELFF.

The chain is built from TRBV6-1 and TRBJ2-7, with TRBD1 identical over 7 bases. The CDR3 covers 11 residues. CDR1 is MNHNS and CDR2 is SASEGT in the germline V gene. V trimming: 6 bases; J trimming: 6 bases; junction bases outside the gene matches: 2. The DNA of the CDR3 is TGTGCCAGCAGCCACAGGGGCGAGCAGTACTTC. This gives the protein CASSHRGEQYF.

The rearrangement joins TRBV18 to TRBJ1-5, with 8 bases fitting TRBD1. Unmatched junction bases numbered 9, after V lost 6 bases and J lost 5 bases. The CDR3 runs 15 residues. Germline V gene data show CDR1 as KGHSH and CDR2 as LQKENI. The CDR3, as DNA: TGTGCCAGCTCGCTGGCGGGACAGGTACATCAGCCCCAGCATTTT. Its translation is CASSLAGQVHQPQHF.

The V gene is TRBV6-6, the J gene TRBJ2-1; D call uncertain. The CDR3 runs 14 residues. CDR1 and CDR2 (germline): MNHNY, SVGAGI (reference sequence). Trimming left V 5 bases short and J 2 bases short, with 10 bases between. CDR3 sequence (DNA): TGTGCCAGCAGTCCCCCAATTCCCTACAATGAGCAGTTCTTC. Encoded protein: CASSPPIPYNEQFF.

The table lists this clone with a count of one. One junction end disagrees with the germline gene, perhaps due to a read error. V usage is TRBV28 and J usage is TRBJ2-7; TRBD2 aligns across 10 bases. This CDR3 is built from 12 residues. CDR1 is MDHEN and CDR2 is SYDVKM in the germline V gene. The CDR3 spells CASSSGTSVVTF. The CDR3 DNA sequence: TGTGCCAGCAGTTCCGGGACTAGCGTAGTCACCTTC.

This clone was picked up one time. V and J are TRBV28 and TRBJ1-5; D is undetermined. This CDR3 is built from 15 residues. V was pared by 2 bases and J by 3 bases, with 11 bases between. Germline V CDR1 and CDR2: MDHEN, SYDVKM. CDR3 nucleotides: TGTGCCAGCAGTTTAGGCGGGGTTAACAATCAGCCCCAGCATTTT. Translating it yields CASSLGGVNNQPQHF.

CDR3 DNA sequence: TGTGTCAGAAGCCTCCACGGGACAGGGTTCTACGAGCAGTACTTC. Translated, it gives CVRSLHGTGFYEQYF. This sequence joins TRBV7-5 and TRBJ2-7; TRBD1 is taken as the D call from the table, unchecked against the DNA. TRBV7-5 is recorded as a pseudogene. This CDR3 is 15 amino acids long.

This chain links TRBV9 with TRBJ2-7; perhaps TRBD2 as D (6 bases). Trimming pared 0 bases from V and 5 bases from J, leaving 21 bases between. Germline values: CDR1 SGDLS, CDR2 YYNGEE. This CDR3 has 17 amino acids. Here the CDR3 reads CASSVGGGGLRPNEQYF. CDR3 bases: TGTGCCAGCAGCGTAGGGGGTGGGGGACTGCGACCTAACGAGCAGTACTTC.

This clone was picked up one time. CDR3 in amino acids: CASSLGDRAHTIYF. Here the CDR3 DNA reads TGTGCCAGCAGCTTAGGGGACAGGGCCCACACCATATATTTT. This sequence joins TRBV7-2 and TRBJ1-3; 9 positions match TRBD1. With V trimmed by 1 base and J by 8 bases, 3 bases remained unmatched. The CDR3 totals 14 residues. CDR1 and CDR2 from the germline V gene are SGHTA and FQGNSA.